The sample holds many counts of the clone carrying this T cell receptor (beta chain). Its target is unknown. These data are taken from a study of T cell repertoires in cytomegalovirus infection. Study background: Indicated by public TCR beta signatures were CMV infection and matching HLA type. Whole-study results and caveats: Based on cumulative public TCR beta family frequency, carriers of CMV plus the relevant HLA were identified.

Trimming took 5 bases from V and 7 from J; bases not matched to a gene: 7. CDR1 and CDR2 from the germline V gene are SGHTA and FQGNSA. CDR3 length equals 14 residues. TCRdb processed the reads anew with MiXCR; each CDR3 protein has one entry. The sample records hundreds of thousands of distinct CDR3 sequences, 17% being singletons. This sequence joins TRBV7-2 and TRBJ1-2; 10 positions agree with TRBD1. Sequencing was carried out using PBMCs. This receptor was obtained from a human donor in good health (CMV status not recorded). Some clones in this sample may be carry-over from other donors' samples. The CDR3 nucleotides are TGTGCCAGCAGCCGGACAGGGGGAGAAGGTGGCTACACCTTC. It translates to CASSRTGGEGGYTF.